The 10 T cell receptor beta chains below all came from one sample that was sequenced in a study of OX40 agonist ivuxolimab in advanced cancers. Data came from immunoSEQ multiplex PCR; TCRdb stores just in-frame clones and leaves some out. Among 60,000 to 80,000 clones listed, 80% to 95% were seen once. Sequenced here: CD4+ or CD8+ T cells sorted from blood, sampled in a trial of the OX40 agonist ivuxolimab. These receptors came from an adult with an advanced solid tumor such as melanoma, head and neck, liver or kidney cancer.

The rearrangement uses TRBV10-3 and TRBJ2-7, with unresolved D. V shed 0 bases and J shed 4 bases, with 10 bases lying between them. The germline CDR1 and CDR2 sequences are ENHRY and SYGVKD. This CDR3 spans 14 amino acids. The CDR3: CAISESASDYEQYF. The DNA for the CDR3 is TGTGCCATCAGTGAGTCGGCCTCAGATTACGAGCAGTACTTC.

The chain employs TRBV10-3 and TRBJ2-5, with TRBD1 matching over 8 bases. The V gene's germline CDR1 is ENHRY and CDR2 SYGVKD. CDR3 length: 14 residues. Trimming removed 3 bases from V and 5 bases from J; junction bases left unmatched: 5. For the CDR3, the DNA is TGTGCCATCAGTGAAGGACAGGGTCTCGAGACCCAGTACTTC. Translated: CAISEGQGLETQYF.

The V call is TRBV6-4, the J call TRBJ1-1; the D is unclear. V lost 5 bases, J lost 0 bases, and 7 bases lay in between. The CDR3 runs 13 residues. From germline, CDR1 is MRHNA and CDR2 SNTAGT. The DNA for the CDR3 is TGTGCCAGCAGTTTTGACCTGAACACTGAAGCTTTCTTT. Residues: CASSFDLNTEAFF.

The chain is built from TRBV30 and TRBJ1-6; D not resolved. Germline-derived CDR1 and CDR2 are GTSNPN and SVGIG (reference sequence). CDR3 length: 12 amino acids. V lost 2 bases and J 6 bases, leaving 5 bases between the germline ends. The CDR3 loop reads CAWSRPNSPLHF. The DNA for the CDR3 is TGTGCCTGGAGTAGGCCTAATTCACCCCTCCACTTT.

The CDR3 loop is CASSTGGQETQYF. CDR3 in DNA: TGTGCCAGTAGCACAGGGGGCCAAGAGACCCAGTACTTC. The genes are TRBV19 and TRBJ2-5; TRBD1 aligns across 8 bases. Trimming cost V 6 bases and J 1 base; bases outside gene matches: 1. The CDR3 has 13 residues. Germline CDR1 reads LNHDA; CDR2 reads SQIVND (reference sequence).

V usage is TRBV7-8 and J usage is TRBJ2-3; a weak D match, TRBD1 (5 bases). Germline V CDR1 and CDR2: SGHVS, FQNEAQ. The CDR3 has 17 amino acids. Trimming cost V 1 base and J 4 bases, with 18 bases left between them. The CDR3 protein is CASSLGQTLWSADTQYF. CDR3 DNA: TGTGCCAGCAGCTTAGGACAGACCCTTTGGAGCGCAGATACGCAGTATTTT. Full variable domain (remainder filled in from reference TRBV7-8 and TRBJ2-3): GAGVSQSPRYKVAKRGQDVALRCDPISGHVSLFWYQQALGQGPEFLTYFQNEAQLDKSGLPSDRFFAERPEGSVSTLKIQRTQQEDSAVYLCASSLGQTLWSADTQYFGPGTRLTVL.

The V and J genes are TRBV2 and TRBJ2-3; 12 bases fit TRBD2. There are 15 residues in the CDR3. The J segment lost 4 bases and the V segment lost 6 bases, leaving 5 bases of the junction unmatched. The V gene's germline CDR1 is SNHLY and CDR2 FYNNEI. CDR3 protein: CASRRLAGVSDTQYF. CDR3 DNA sequence: TGTGCCAGCAGGAGACTAGCGGGAGTCTCAGATACGCAGTATTTT.

Written as DNA, the CDR3 is TGTGCCAGCAGCACCGGGACTAGCGGCGACACCGGGGAGCTGTTTTTT. Its translation: CASSTGTSGDTGELFF. This chain joins TRBV11-3 and TRBJ2-2; the match to TRBD2 covers 11 bases. There are 16 residues in the CDR3. CDR1 is SGHNT and CDR2 is YENEEA in the germline V gene. V dropped 5 bases and J dropped 3; count of bases not matched to a gene: 5.

This chain connects TRBV13 to TRBJ1-4; possible D gene TRBD1, 5 bases. Germline V gene data show CDR1 as PRHDT and CDR2 as FYEKMQ (reference sequence). The V and J ends lost 5 bases and 11 bases respectively, with 18 bases between them. The CDR3 covers 14 residues. The DNA of the CDR3 is TGTGCCAGCAGCACCCGCCGACCGGGGGGGAAACTGTTTTTT. Translating it yields CASSTRRPGGKLFF.

The DNA of the CDR3 is TGTGCCAGCAGCTTAGAGGAGACTAACACTGAAGCTTTCTTT. It is translated as CASSLEETNTEAFF. The V gene is TRBV4-2, the J gene TRBJ1-1; no reliable D call. CDR1 LGHNA and CDR2 YNFKEQ come from the germline V gene. V was shortened by 5 bases and J by 2 bases, with 12 bases between the two germline ends. This CDR3 is 14 amino acids long.